This T cell receptor (beta chain) was recovered during a study of control samples from healthy donors and cancer patients. Germline CDR1 KGHDR, CDR2 SFDVKD. V was shortened by 3 bases and J by 3 bases, with 10 bases between the two germline ends. The CDR3 loop spans 14 amino acids. The repertoire was sequenced with immunoSEQ multiplex PCR; TCRdb's copy has only in-frame clones and lacks some. The sample contains 110,000 or so clones, around 87% of which appear only once. Sequencing was carried out using blood. This TCR came from a man younger than 45 in good health. This chain links TRBV24-1 with TRBJ1-2; perhaps TRBD1 as D (5 bases). The CDR3 DNA sequence: TGTGCCACCAGTGATGCAGGGTATTACTATGGCTACACCTTC. This codes for CATSDAGYYYGYTF.